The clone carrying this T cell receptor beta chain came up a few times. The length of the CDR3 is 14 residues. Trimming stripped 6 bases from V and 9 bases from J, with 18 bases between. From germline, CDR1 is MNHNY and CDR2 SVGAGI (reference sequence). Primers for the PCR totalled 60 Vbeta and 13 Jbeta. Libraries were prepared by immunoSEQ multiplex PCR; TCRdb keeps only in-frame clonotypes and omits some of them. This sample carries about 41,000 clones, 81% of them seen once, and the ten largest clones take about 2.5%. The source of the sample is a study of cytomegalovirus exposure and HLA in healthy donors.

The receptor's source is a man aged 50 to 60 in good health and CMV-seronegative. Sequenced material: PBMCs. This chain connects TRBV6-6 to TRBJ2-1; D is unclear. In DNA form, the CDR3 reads TGTGCCAGCAGCCCCGTAGGTTCTAGAGGTGAGCAGTTCTTC. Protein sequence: CASSPVGSRGEQFF.